This T cell receptor (beta chain) was documented in a study of STAT3 mutations in large granular lymphocyte leukemia. Study-level information: Roughly half the longitudinally sequenced T-LGLL patients had canonical STAT3 mutations.

Method: immunoSEQ multiplex PCR; TCRdb's copy keeps in-frame clones and lacks some. The table records 30,000 to 35,000 clones, 65% to 80% of them present only once. Whole-study findings and limits: Every T-cell large granular lymphocyte leukemia patient had at least one immunodominant TCR beta clonotype. Differing intervals and regimens complicate linking therapy response to clone burden.

V lost 4 bases and J lost 4; bases outside the gene matches: 19. The CDR3 totals 20 residues. The V gene's germline CDR1 is MDHEN and CDR2 SYDVKM. A note on this clone: Its antigen is not known.

The sample comprised peripheral blood mononuclear cells. The rearrangement links TRBV28 to TRBJ2-5; 12 bases fit TRBD2. This clonotype was sampled from a woman in her fifties or sixties with T-cell large granular lymphocyte leukemia. Some clones in this sample may be carry-over from other donors' samples. The CDR3 nucleotides are TGTGCCAGCAGTTCCCCTTGGACTAGCGGGACTCGGGGGGAGAGAGAGACCCAGTACTTC. Amino acids: CASSSPWTSGTRGERETQYF.